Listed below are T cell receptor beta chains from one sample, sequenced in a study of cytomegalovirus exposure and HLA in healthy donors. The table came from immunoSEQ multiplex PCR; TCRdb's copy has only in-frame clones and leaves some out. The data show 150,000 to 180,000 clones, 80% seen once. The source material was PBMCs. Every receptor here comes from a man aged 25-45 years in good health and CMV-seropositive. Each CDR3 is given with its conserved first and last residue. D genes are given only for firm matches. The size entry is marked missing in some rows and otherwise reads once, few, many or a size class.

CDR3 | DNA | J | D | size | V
CASSLWARSYEQYF | TGTGCCAGCAGTTTATGGGCTAGGAGCTACGAGCAGTACTTC | TRBJ2-7 | NA | NA | TRBV28
CASTSSRSNTEAFF | TGTGCCAGCACCTCCTCGAGAAGTAACACTGAAGCTTTCTTT | TRBJ1-1 | NA | NA | TRBV2
CASSGGQANTEAFF | TGTGCCAGCAGTGGGGGACAGGCGAACACTGAAGCTTTCTTT | TRBJ1-1 | TRBD1 | NA | TRBV6-1
CASSVSSTDTQYF | TGTGCCAGCAGCGTCTCTAGCACAGATACGCAGTATTTT | TRBJ2-3 | NA | NA | TRBV11-2
CASSLGGTSGRPSYEQYF | TGCGCCAGCAGCTTGGGAGGGACTAGCGGGAGGCCCTCCTACGAGCAGTACTTC | TRBJ2-7 | TRBD2 | NA | TRBV5-1
CASSPGDAGTDTQYF | TGCGCCAGCAGTCCAGGGGACGCCGGCACAGATACGCAGTATTTT | TRBJ2-3 | NA | NA | TRBV10-2
CASSNLGQGTYEQYF | TGCGCCAGCAGCAATCTGGGACAGGGAACCTACGAGCAGTACTTC | TRBJ2-7 | TRBD1 | NA | TRBV5-1
CASSDSGLVQFF | TGTGCCAGCAGTGACTCGGGACTAGTTCAGTTCTTC | TRBJ2-1 | TRBD2 | NA | TRBV6-4
CASSLGTDYEQYF | TGTGCCAGCAGCTTGGGGACAGACTACGAGCAGTACTTC | TRBJ2-7 | NA | NA | TRBV5-4
CASSEGGPAYGYTF | TGTGCCAGCAGTGAAGGGGGGCCCGCCTATGGCTACACCTTC | TRBJ1-2 | NA | NA | TRBV2
CASSVGTGVNQPQHF | TGTGCCAGCAGCGTTGGGACAGGGGTCAATCAGCCCCAGCATTTT | TRBJ1-5 | TRBD1 | once | TRBV9
CASSPLTGLSEQYF | TGTGCCAGCAGCCCTCTAACAGGGTTAAGCGAGCAGTACTTC | TRBJ2-7 | NA | NA | TRBV7-9
CASHTHGSGSNQPQHF | TGTGCCAGCCATACCCACGGGAGCGGGAGCAATCAGCCCCAGCATTTT | TRBJ1-5 | NA | NA | TRBV28
CASIQRSGSSYEQYF | TGCGCCAGCATTCAAAGAAGCGGGAGCTCCTACGAGCAGTACTTC | TRBJ2-7 | TRBD2 | NA | TRBV23-1
CASSLWGEDEKLFF | TGTGCCAGCAGTTTATGGGGGGAGGACGAAAAACTGTTTTTT | TRBJ1-4 | NA | NA | TRBV28
CASSLGQNYGYTF | TGTGCCAGCAGCTTGGGACAGAACTATGGCTACACCTTC | TRBJ1-2 | TRBD1 | NA | TRBV7-2
CASSHRQGSNYGYTF | TGTGCCAGCAGCCACCGACAGGGGAGTAACTATGGCTACACCTTC | TRBJ1-2 | TRBD1 | NA | TRBV4-2
CASSSPRAPNEQFF | TGTGCTAGCAGCTCCCCGAGGGCTCCGAATGAGCAGTTCTTC | TRBJ2-1 | NA | NA | TRBV7-7
CAISGGPMNTEAFF | TGTGCCATCAGTGGGGGGCCGATGAACACTGAAGCTTTCTTT | TRBJ1-1 | NA | NA | TRBV10-3
CASSQAGGTDTQYF | TGTGCCAGCAGCCAAGCTGGGGGGACAGATACGCAGTATTTT | TRBJ2-3 | NA | NA | TRBV4-2
CASSLGGPAGELFF | TGTGCCAGCAGCTTAGGAGGGCCGGCCGGGGAGCTGTTTTTT | TRBJ2-2 | NA | few | TRBV11-2
CASSHNRGNNEKLFF | TGTGCCAGCAGCCACAACAGGGGGAATAATGAAAAACTGTTTTTT | TRBJ1-4 | TRBD1 | NA | TRBV4-2
CASSLHLTRREKNEQFF | TGCGCCAGCAGCTTGCACCTAACGCGGCGGGAGAAGAATGAGCAGTTCTTC | TRBJ2-1 | TRBD2 | NA | TRBV5-1
CASSRTGAGETQYF | TGTGCCAGCAGCCGCACAGGGGCTGGAGAGACCCAGTACTTC | TRBJ2-5 | TRBD1 | NA | TRBV7-9
CASSYVSSGSGGELFF | TGTGCCAGCAGTTACGTATCTAGCGGGAGTGGCGGGGAGCTGTTTTTT | TRBJ2-2 | TRBD2 | NA | TRBV6-5
CASSLEAGGKLFF | TGTGCCAGCAGCTTGGAGGCGGGTGGGAAACTGTTTTTT | TRBJ1-4 | NA | NA | TRBV5-5
CASSLLGGNIQYF | TGCGCCAGCAGCTTGCTAGGGGGAAACATTCAGTACTTC | TRBJ2-4 | NA | NA | TRBV5-1
CASSPLRGTDTQYF | TGTGCCAGCTCACCACTCAGGGGCACAGATACGCAGTATTTT | TRBJ2-3 | NA | NA | TRBV18
CASSLKRETSGRGSYNEQFF | TGTGCCAGCAGCCTAAAGAGAGAGACTAGCGGGAGGGGATCCTACAATGAGCAGTTCTTC | TRBJ2-1 | TRBD2 | NA | TRBV7-8
CAISESGTSGRNEQFF | TGTGCCATCAGTGAGTCGGGGACTAGCGGGAGGAATGAGCAGTTCTTC | TRBJ2-1 | TRBD2 | NA | TRBV10-3
CASSLGSVGGTSQQYF | TGTGCCAGCAGCTTAGGCTCGGTCGGCGGGACTAGCCAGCAGTACTTC | TRBJ2-7 | TRBD2 | NA | TRBV11-2
CASSPGPDRRLYGYTF | TGTGCCAGCAGCCCCGGACCGGACAGGAGACTCTATGGCTACACCTTC | TRBJ1-2 | TRBD1 | NA | TRBV7-8
CASSPISGTGVTQYF | TGTGCCAGCAGCCCCATTAGCGGGACCGGGGTGACCCAGTACTTC | TRBJ2-5 | TRBD2 | few | TRBV6-5
CASSGGWQDTEAFF | TGTGCCAGCAGCGGGGGGTGGCAGGACACTGAAGCTTTCTTT | TRBJ1-1 | NA | few | TRBV5-6
CASSGDRVDTQYF | TGTGCCAGTAGCGGGGACAGGGTAGATACGCAGTATTTT | TRBJ2-3 | TRBD1 | NA | TRBV19
CASSLFGLPKGEQYF | TGTGCCAGCAGCTTATTCGGACTCCCCAAAGGCGAGCAGTACTTC | TRBJ2-7 | NA | once | TRBV7-2
CASSGGRGSAEAFF | TGTGCCAGCAGTGGGGGAAGGGGCTCGGCTGAAGCTTTCTTT | TRBJ1-1 | NA | few | TRBV2
CASSPGQGVSYEQYF | TGTGCCAGCAGTCCGGGACAGGGGGTTTCCTACGAGCAGTACTTC | TRBJ2-7 | TRBD1 | NA | TRBV28
CASSANFNEQFF | TGTGCCAGCAGCGCGAACTTCAATGAGCAGTTCTTC | TRBJ2-1 | NA | NA | TRBV7-3
CASSQDGVRSYEQYF | TGTGCCAGCAGCCAAGACGGGGTTCGGTCCTACGAGCAGTACTTC | TRBJ2-7 | NA | once | TRBV7-2
CARSGGAFF | TGTGCTCGTTCGGGCGGGGCTTTCTTT | TRBJ1-1 | NA | NA | TRBV12-5
CASSISSVHNEQFF | TGCGCCAGCAGTATCTCTAGCGTTCACAATGAGCAGTTCTTC | TRBJ2-1 | NA | NA | TRBV5-1
CASSQIWGRTDTQYF | TGTGCCAGCAGTCAAATCTGGGGCCGCACAGATACGCAGTATTTT | TRBJ2-3 | NA | few | TRBV4-2
CAWSEGTGGNEKLFF | TGTGCCTGGAGTGAAGGGACAGGGGGTAATGAAAAACTGTTTTTT | TRBJ1-4 | TRBD1 | NA | TRBV30
CASSVTGVGETQYF | TGTGCCAGCAGCGTCACGGGAGTAGGGGAGACCCAGTACTTC | TRBJ2-5 | NA | NA | TRBV9
CASSQDIGLAKNNEQFF | TGTGCCAGCAGCCAAGACATTGGACTAGCGAAGAACAATGAGCAGTTCTTC | TRBJ2-1 | TRBD2 | NA | TRBV14
CSGGLAGDTQYF | TGCAGCGGTGGACTAGCGGGAGATACGCAGTATTTT | TRBJ2-3 | TRBD2 | NA | TRBV29-1
CASSVTGNYGYTF | TGTGCCAGCAGCGTGACAGGGAACTATGGCTACACCTTC | TRBJ1-2 | TRBD1 | NA | TRBV9
CASSQGTGPSGNTIYF | TGTGCCAGCAGCCAAGGGACAGGGCCATCTGGAAACACCATATATTTT | TRBJ1-3 | TRBD1 | NA | TRBV14
CASSTTGGLTNEKLFF | TGTGCCAGTAGTACGACAGGGGGCTTAACTAATGAAAAACTGTTTTTT | TRBJ1-4 | TRBD1 | NA | TRBV19
CASSTSVEYSSGNTIYF | TGTGCCAGTAGTACGTCCGTGGAGTATTCCTCTGGAAACACCATATATTTT | TRBJ1-3 | NA | NA | TRBV19
CASRPTVSGNTIYF | TGTGCCAGTAGACCGACAGTCTCTGGAAACACCATATATTTT | TRBJ1-3 | NA | NA | TRBV19
CASRRDSSNEKLFF | TGTGCCAGCAGAAGGGACAGCTCTAATGAAAAACTGTTTTTT | TRBJ1-4 | TRBD1 | NA | TRBV2